The next 27 T cell receptor beta chains were all read from a single sample in a study of identical twins. In TCRdb, the 5' RACE reads were re-called with MiXCR into one record per CDR3 protein. Of approximately 250,000 distinct CDR3 sequences listed, around 6.5% are singletons. The data also belong to a second study, concerning T cells expressing NK-cell markers.

The specimen sequenced was CD8+ T cells sorted from blood. Every receptor here comes from a woman aged 18-29 years in good health.

This clonotype was recorded many times. The chain links TRBV2 to TRBJ2-3; D is unclear. The germline CDR1 and CDR2 sequences are SNHLY and FYNNEI. This CDR3 contains 14 residues. V lost 4 bases and J lost 2, with 10 bases in between. This CDR3 is CASSGVFATDTQYF. The CDR3 nucleotides are TGTGCCAGCAGTGGGGTTTTTGCCACAGATACGCAGTATTTT.

The sample holds many counts of this clonotype. This chain uses TRBV7-9 with TRBJ2-7, with 7 bases identical to TRBD1. In germline, CDR1 is SEHNR, CDR2 FQNEAQ (reference sequence). V was clipped by 6 bases and J by 5 bases; unmatched bases: 13. There are 15 residues in the CDR3. The CDR3 loop is CASSSGQNSPNEQYF. CDR3 coding DNA: TGTGCCAGCAGTTCGGGACAGAACTCACCCAACGAGCAGTACTTC.

This clonotype has a count of ten or more. The chain is built from TRBV7-8 and TRBJ2-3, with D unclear. CDR3 length equals 16 residues. Trimming removed 5 bases at V and 4 bases at J, with 19 bases between. The germline CDR1 and CDR2 sequences are SGHVS and FQNEAQ. This chain's CDR3 is CASSPEASRGADTQYF. The CDR3 DNA is TGTGCCAGCAGCCCCGAAGCCTCACGAGGAGCAGATACGCAGTATTTT.

The chain combines TRBV6-5 with TRBJ2-1, with D perhaps matching TRBD2 (5 bases). V gave up 2 bases and J gave up 6 bases, with 11 bases separating them. The germline V gene encodes CDR1 MNHEY and CDR2 SVGAGI. The CDR3 spans 14 residues. The CDR3 reads CASSYGGSFNEQFF. The CDR3 region has the DNA TGTGCCAGCAGTTACGGTGGGAGTTTCAATGAGCAGTTCTTC.

The chain combines TRBV12-3 or TRBV12-4 with TRBJ1-2, with D hard to call. The CDR3 runs to 13 residues. The V end was cut by 5 bases, the J end by 4 bases, with 11 bases between. The CDR3 loop is CASSPSAFYGYTF. The CDR3 DNA reads as TGTGCCAGCAGTCCCTCGGCTTTCTATGGCTACACCTTC.

The rearrangement joins TRBV7-9 to TRBJ2-7; D uncertain. The germline V gene encodes CDR1 SEHNR and CDR2 FQNEAQ (reference sequence). Trimming took 7 bases from V and 5 from J, leaving 15 bases between them. There are 13 residues in the CDR3. The CDR3 here is CASTSDKPHEQYF. In DNA, the CDR3 is TGTGCCAGCACCTCAGACAAGCCTCACGAGCAGTACTTC. The full variable domain, completed using reference TRBV7-9 and TRBJ2-7, is DTGVSQNPRHKITKRGQNVTFRCDPISEHNRLYWYRQTLGQGPEFLTYFQNEAQLEKSRLLSDRFSAERPKGSFSTLEIQRTEQGDSAMYLCASTSDKPHEQYFGPGTRLTVT.

The rearrangement links TRBV20-1 to TRBJ1-1; the D gene is possibly TRBD1 (6 bases). The CDR3 consists of 13 residues. CDR1 DFQATT and CDR2 SNEGSKA come from the germline V gene (reference sequence). The germline V and J ends were trimmed by 1 base and 11 bases, with 17 bases remaining between them. The CDR3 nucleotides read TGCAGTGCTAGAGTTCCGGGTGAGAGGGGGGCTTTCTTT. Its protein product is CSARVPGERGAFF.

This chain links TRBV7-9 with TRBJ2-5, with D possibly TRBD1 on 6 matching bases. The length of the CDR3 is 15 residues. Germline lookup yields CDR1 SEHNR and CDR2 FQNEAQ (reference sequence). The ends were cut back, 3 bases at V and 5 bases at J, with 16 bases in the middle. The CDR3 protein is CASSLALDRLETQYF. The CDR3 nucleotides are TGTGCCAGCAGCTTGGCCCTCGACAGGTTGGAGACCCAGTACTTC.

The chain joins TRBV6-1 to TRBJ1-4; tentative D call: TRBD1 (5 bases). The CDR3 totals 14 residues. V lost 5 bases to trimming and J lost 8 bases, with 15 bases between them. Per germline, CDR1 MNHNS and CDR2 SASEGT. The CDR3 spells CASSPLRGEEKLFF. The CDR3 coding sequence is TGTGCCAGCAGTCCCCTACGGGGGGAGGAAAAACTGTTTTTT.

In its sample, this clonotype was seen a few times. The gene calls are TRBV3-1 and TRBJ2-7; 9 bases align to TRBD2. Germline V gives CDR1 LGHDT, CDR2 YNNKEL (reference sequence). V lost 4 bases to trimming and J lost 6 bases; unmatched junction nucleotides: 7. The CDR3 is 14 amino acids. CDR3 DNA sequence: TGTGCCAGCAGCCTCGGCGGGGGGGCTTCCGAGCAGTACTTC. Its translation is CASSLGGGASEQYF.

This clonotype was seen many times. The chain combines TRBV15 with TRBJ1-1; no clear D. The V gene's germline CDR1 is LNHNV and CDR2 YYDKDF (reference sequence). V was shortened by 3 bases and J by 11 bases, with 16 bases between the two germline ends. The CDR3 has 13 residues. The CDR3 reads CATSSIDPLGAFF. DNA of the CDR3: TGTGCCACCAGCAGTATAGACCCTCTGGGGGCTTTCTTT.

This clonotype was detected a few times. The rearrangement joins TRBV6-1 to TRBJ2-3; possibly TRBD2 for D (6 bases). V was pared by 6 bases and J by 2 bases, with 12 bases between. The CDR3 length is 14 residues. Germline V CDR1 and CDR2: MNHNS, SASEGT. The CDR3 DNA reads as TGTGCCAGCAGAAGTGGGGGGATCACAGATACGCAGTATTTT. Translation gives CASRSGGITDTQYF.

In its sample, this clonotype was seen many times. CDR3 nucleotide sequence: TGTGCCAGCACCCCGGGCCAGAGGCTCTACGAGCAGTACTTC. Its translation is CASTPGQRLYEQYF. The V gene is TRBV12-3 or TRBV12-4, the J gene TRBJ2-7; D ambiguous. This CDR3 is 14 amino acids long. Trimming removed 7 bases from V and 3 bases from J, with 16 bases in between.

V and J are TRBV30 and TRBJ2-1; a weak D match, TRBD2 (5 bases). CDR3 length: 13 residues. Trimming shortened V by 0 bases and J by 4 bases, and 7 bases separated the two germline ends. Germline lookup yields CDR1 GTSNPN and CDR2 SVGIG (reference sequence). The DNA of the CDR3 is TGTGCCTGGAGTGTGGGCGGGTACAATGAGCAGTTCTTC. Translated: CAWSVGGYNEQFF.

This clonotype was seen only a few times. The chain employs TRBV2 and TRBJ2-1; a weak D match, TRBD1 (6 bases). V shed 7 bases and J shed 4 bases, with 8 bases lying between them. Germline V gene lookup returns CDR1 SNHLY and CDR2 FYNNEI. The CDR3 runs to 12 residues. The CDR3 nucleotides read TGTGCCAGCAAAGGGGGTTACAATGAGCAGTTCTTC. It encodes CASKGGYNEQFF.

With respect to this clonotype: A much larger clone differs from this one at a single base, so this may be a read error. The chain uses TRBV6-2 or TRBV6-3 and TRBJ2-7; D is ambiguous. The germline V gene has CDR1 MNHEY and CDR2 SVGEGT. The CDR3 contains 13 residues. The CDR3 bases are TGTGCCAGCAGTTACTCGGGAAGTTACGAGCACTACTTC. This gives the protein CASSYSGSYEHYF.

This clonotype has more than one count but fewer than ten. This chain joins TRBV20-1 and TRBJ2-5; the D gene is possibly TRBD2 (5 bases). The V and J ends lost 5 bases and 2 bases respectively, with 18 bases between them. The CDR3 is made up of 15 amino acids. Germline V gene sequence: CDR1 DFQATT, CDR2 SNEGSKA (reference sequence). For the CDR3, the DNA is TGCAGTGCTGCCCCCTGGACTCTAACACAAGAGACCCAGTACTTC. This codes for CSAAPWTLTQETQYF.

The V gene is TRBV14, the J gene TRBJ2-1; tentative D call: TRBD2 (5 bases). Germline CDR1 and CDR2: SGHDN and FVKESK. The CDR3 sequence is 14 residues long. Trimming pared 4 bases from V and 2 bases from J, leaving 9 bases between. The DNA for the CDR3 is TGTGCCAGCAGCCGAGACGGGGCCTACAATGAGCAGTTCTTC. This sequence encodes CASSRDGAYNEQFF.

The gene calls are TRBV9 and TRBJ2-1, with TRBD2 matching 12 bases. Germline CDR1 is SGDLS and CDR2 is YYNGEE. The ends lost 7 bases at V and 5 bases at J; junction bases unmatched: 7. The length of the CDR3 is 15 residues. DNA for the CDR3: TGTGCCAGCGGCACCAGGACTAGCGGGGACAATGAGCAGTTCTTC. This gives the protein CASGTRTSGDNEQFF.

This clonotype has ten or more counts. The chain carries TRBV5-1 and TRBJ1-1; perhaps TRBD1 as D (5 bases). Germline-derived CDR1 and CDR2 are SGHRS and YFSETQ. The ends were cut back, 8 bases at V and 5 bases at J, with 13 bases in the middle. The CDR3 is made up of 12 amino acids. The CDR3 is CASRGSETEAFF. CDR3 DNA sequence: TGCGCCAGTCGGGGCAGTGAAACTGAAGCTTTCTTT.

This clonotype occurred a few times. The chain joins TRBV5-6 to TRBJ2-1; D might be TRBD2 (6 bases). Trimming took 6 bases from V and 9 from J, leaving 19 bases between them. Per germline, CDR1 SGHDT and CDR2 YYEEEE. The CDR3 runs 14 residues. This chain's CDR3 is CASTLPSGRPEQFF. For the CDR3, the DNA is TGTGCCAGCACCCTGCCCTCCGGGAGACCTGAGCAGTTCTTC.

The chain joins TRBV29-1 to TRBJ1-2; D is perhaps TRBD1 (6 bases). The CDR3 runs 12 residues. V lost 6 bases, J lost 6 bases, and 14 bases lay in between. Germline CDR1 and CDR2: SQVTM and ANQGSEA. The CDR3 nucleotides are TGCAGCGTCGACCGGGGGGCAGATGGCTACACCTTC. It encodes CSVDRGADGYTF. Supplemented by reference TRBV29-1 and TRBJ1-2, the full variable domain reads SAVISQKPSRDICQRGTSLTIQCQVDSQVTMMFWYRQQPGQSLTLIATANQGSEATYESGFVIDKFPISRPNLTFSTLTVSNMSPEDSSIYLCSVDRGADGYTFGSGTRLTVV.

A few counts support this clonotype. The V and J genes are TRBV7-9 and TRBJ2-1; possibly TRBD2 for D (5 bases). This CDR3 is 11 amino acids long. The V end lost 3 bases, the J end lost 12 bases, and 9 bases lay between the germline ends. Looked up from germline, CDR1 is SEHNR and CDR2 is FQNEAQ (reference sequence). The CDR3 here is CASSFGGWQFF. DNA of the CDR3: TGTGCCAGCAGCTTCGGAGGATGGCAGTTCTTC.

This clonotype was seen many times. This chain uses TRBV6-2 or TRBV6-3 with TRBJ2-1; D not resolved. Between the trimmed V and J ends, which lost 11 bases and 6 bases, there was a span of 14 bases. Germline V gives CDR1 MNHEY, CDR2 SVGEGT. The CDR3 runs 12 residues. The CDR3 DNA reads TGTGCCGGACCCGAGAGCCGCAATGAGCAGTTCTTC. Translating gives CAGPESRNEQFF.

The V call is TRBV4-3, the J call TRBJ2-1; TRBD2 agrees at 9 bases. The V and J ends lost 0 bases and 2 bases, in that order; junction bases with no gene match: 5. The CDR3 has 17 residues. The germline CDR1 and CDR2 sequences are LGHNA and YSLEER. The CDR3 reads CASSQESSGIPYNEQFF. The DNA of the CDR3 is TGCGCCAGCAGCCAAGAGTCTAGCGGGATACCCTACAATGAGCAGTTCTTC.

There are a few counts of this clonotype. The CDR3 nucleotides read TGTGCCAGCAGCTCCACAAACAGTAGGGCCGAAGCTTTCTTT. Protein product: CASSSTNSRAEAFF. This chain joins TRBV12-3 or TRBV12-4 and TRBJ1-1; D remains unclear. The ends were cut back, 6 bases at V and 8 bases at J, with 19 bases in the middle. This CDR3 has 14 amino acids.

This clonotype was counted ten times or more. This chain links TRBV6-5 with TRBJ1-5, with TRBD1 as a possible D gene (5 bases). CDR3 size: 14 residues. From germline, CDR1 is MNHEY and CDR2 SVGAGI. Trimming shortened V by 0 bases and J by 7 bases, and 10 bases separated the two germline ends. The CDR3: CASSYSQGDQPQHF. CDR3 DNA: TGTGCCAGCAGTTACTCGCAGGGAGACCAGCCCCAGCATTTT.